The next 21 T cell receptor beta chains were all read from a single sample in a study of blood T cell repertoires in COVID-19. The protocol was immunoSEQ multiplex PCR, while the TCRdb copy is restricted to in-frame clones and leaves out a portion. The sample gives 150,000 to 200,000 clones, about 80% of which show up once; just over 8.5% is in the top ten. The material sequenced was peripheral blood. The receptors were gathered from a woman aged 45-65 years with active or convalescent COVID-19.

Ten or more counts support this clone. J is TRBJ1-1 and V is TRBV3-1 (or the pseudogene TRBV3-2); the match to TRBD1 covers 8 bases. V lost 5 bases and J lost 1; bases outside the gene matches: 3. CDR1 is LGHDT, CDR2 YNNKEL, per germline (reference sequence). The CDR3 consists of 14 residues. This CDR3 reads CASSKGQANTEAFF. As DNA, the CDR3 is TGTGCCAGCAGCAAGGGACAGGCGAACACTGAAGCTTTCTTT.

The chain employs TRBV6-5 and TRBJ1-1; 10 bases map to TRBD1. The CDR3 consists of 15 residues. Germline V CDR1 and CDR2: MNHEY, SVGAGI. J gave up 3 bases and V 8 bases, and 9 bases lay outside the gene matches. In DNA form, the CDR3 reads TGTGCCAGCTTGGGGGACAGGGGTTTTGACACTGAAGCTTTCTTT. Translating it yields CASLGDRGFDTEAFF.

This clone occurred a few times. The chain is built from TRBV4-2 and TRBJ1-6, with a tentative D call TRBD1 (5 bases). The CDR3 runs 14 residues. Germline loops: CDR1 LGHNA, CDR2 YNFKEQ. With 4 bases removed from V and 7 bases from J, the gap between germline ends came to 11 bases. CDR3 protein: CASSRDGRNSPLHF. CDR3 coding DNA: TGTGCCAGCAGCCGGGACGGGAGAAATTCACCCCTCCACTTT.

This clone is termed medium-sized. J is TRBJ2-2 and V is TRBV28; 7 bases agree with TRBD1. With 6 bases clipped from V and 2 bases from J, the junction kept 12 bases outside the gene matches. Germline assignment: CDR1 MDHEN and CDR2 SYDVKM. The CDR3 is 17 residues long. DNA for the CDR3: TGTGCCAGCAGACAGGGGACCCCCTATACTAACACCGGGGAGCTGTTTTTT. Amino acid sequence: CASRQGTPYTNTGELFF.

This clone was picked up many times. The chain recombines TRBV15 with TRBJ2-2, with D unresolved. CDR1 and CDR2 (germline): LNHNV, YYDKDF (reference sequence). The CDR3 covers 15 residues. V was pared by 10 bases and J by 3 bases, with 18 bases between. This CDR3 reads CASQIAPSYTGELFF. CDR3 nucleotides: TGTGCCAGCCAGATAGCACCTTCTTACACCGGGGAGCTGTTTTTT.

CDR3 amino acids: CATSREAAYNEQFF. CDR3 in DNA: TGTGCCACCAGCAGAGAGGCAGCCTACAATGAGCAGTTCTTC. The chain combines TRBV15 with TRBJ2-1; D unclear. This CDR3 comprises 14 residues. V lost 0 bases to trimming and J lost 2 bases, with 5 bases between them. The V gene's germline CDR1 is LNHNV and CDR2 YYDKDF (reference sequence). The entire variable domain, with the rest obtained from reference TRBV15 and TRBJ2-1, is as follows: DAMVIQNPRYQVTQFGKPVTLSCSQTLNHNVMYWYQQKSSQAPKLLFHYYDKDFNNEADTPDNFQSRRPNTSFCFLDIRSPGLGDTAMYLCATSREAAYNEQFFGPGTRLTVL.

For the CDR3, the DNA is TGTGCCAGCAGCCAAGATGGGTCTAGCGGGAGGGCCGGGGAGCTGTTTTTT. This sequence encodes CASSQDGSSGRAGELFF. The chain links TRBV4-2 to TRBJ2-2, with 12 bases aligning to TRBD2. The V segment lost 0 bases and the J segment 6 bases; nucleotides outside the gene matches: 5. Germline CDR1 reads LGHNA; CDR2 reads YNFKEQ. The CDR3 covers 17 residues.

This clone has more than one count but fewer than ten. The CDR3 region has the DNA TGTGCCAGCAGCCGCGACACAGATACGCAGTATTTT. Translation gives CASSRDTDTQYF. V gene TRBV11-3 combines with J gene TRBJ2-3, with D hard to call. The length of the CDR3 is 12 residues. CDR1 and CDR2 from the germline V gene are SGHNT and YENEEA. The V and J ends lost 5 bases and 2 bases respectively, with 5 bases between them.

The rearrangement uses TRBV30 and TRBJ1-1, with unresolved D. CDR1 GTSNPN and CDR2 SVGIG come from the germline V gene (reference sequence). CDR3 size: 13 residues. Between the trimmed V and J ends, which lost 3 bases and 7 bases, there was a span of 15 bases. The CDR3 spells CAWSPRTDGEAFF. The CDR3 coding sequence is TGTGCCTGGAGCCCCCGGACTGACGGTGAAGCTTTCTTT. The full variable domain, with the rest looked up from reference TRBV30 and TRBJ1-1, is SQTIHQWPATLVQPVGSPLSLECTVEGTSNPNLYWYRQAAGRGLQLLFYSVGIGQISSEVPQNLSASRPQDRQFILSSKKLLLSDSGFYLCAWSPRTDGEAFFGQGTRLTVV.

The CDR3 DNA reads TGTGCCAGCAGTCTCGACTTCCTGAGCTCCTATAATTCACCCCTCCACTTT. Translated: CASSLDFLSSYNSPLHF. The rearrangement joins TRBV2 to TRBJ1-6, with D unclear. In germline, CDR1 is SNHLY, CDR2 FYNNEI. CDR3 length: 17 amino acids. Trimming pared 5 bases from V and 0 bases from J, leaving 14 bases between.

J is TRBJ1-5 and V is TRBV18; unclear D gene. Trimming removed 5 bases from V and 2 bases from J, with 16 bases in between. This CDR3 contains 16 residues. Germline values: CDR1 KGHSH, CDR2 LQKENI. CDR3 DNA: TGTGCCAGCTCAGTACAGAATACCGGGGGCAATCAGCCCCAGCATTTT. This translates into CASSVQNTGGNQPQHF.

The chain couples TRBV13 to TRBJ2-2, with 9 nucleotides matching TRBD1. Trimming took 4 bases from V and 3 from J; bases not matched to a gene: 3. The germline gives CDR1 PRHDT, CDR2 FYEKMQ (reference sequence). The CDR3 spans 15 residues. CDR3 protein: CASSWDRADTGELFF. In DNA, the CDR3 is TGTGCCAGCAGCTGGGACAGGGCCGACACCGGGGAGCTGTTTTTT.

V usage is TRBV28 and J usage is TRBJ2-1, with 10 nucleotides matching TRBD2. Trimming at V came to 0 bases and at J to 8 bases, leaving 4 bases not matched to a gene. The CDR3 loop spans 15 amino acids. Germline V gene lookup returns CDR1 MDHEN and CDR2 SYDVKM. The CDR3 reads CASSLWASGSYEQFF. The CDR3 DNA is TGTGCCAGCAGTTTATGGGCTAGCGGGAGCTATGAGCAGTTCTTC.

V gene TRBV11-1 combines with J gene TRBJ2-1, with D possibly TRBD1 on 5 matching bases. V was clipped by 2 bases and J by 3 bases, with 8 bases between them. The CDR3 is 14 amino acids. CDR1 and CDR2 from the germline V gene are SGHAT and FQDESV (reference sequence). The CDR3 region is CASSLKDIYNEQFF. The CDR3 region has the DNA TGTGCCAGCAGCTTAAAGGACATCTACAATGAGCAGTTCTTC.

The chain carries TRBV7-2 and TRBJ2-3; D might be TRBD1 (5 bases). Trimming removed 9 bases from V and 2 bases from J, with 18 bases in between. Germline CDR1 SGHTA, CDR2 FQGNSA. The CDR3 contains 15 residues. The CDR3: CASLRDSLLTDTQYF. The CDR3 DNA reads TGTGCCAGTCTCAGGGATAGTCTACTCACAGATACGCAGTATTTT.

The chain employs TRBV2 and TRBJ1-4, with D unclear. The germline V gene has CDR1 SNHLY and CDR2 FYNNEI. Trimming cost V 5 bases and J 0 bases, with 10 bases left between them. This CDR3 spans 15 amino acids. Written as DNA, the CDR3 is TGTGCCAGCAGTCGGGGTACGGCAACTAATGAAAAACTGTTTTTT. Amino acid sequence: CASSRGTATNEKLFF.

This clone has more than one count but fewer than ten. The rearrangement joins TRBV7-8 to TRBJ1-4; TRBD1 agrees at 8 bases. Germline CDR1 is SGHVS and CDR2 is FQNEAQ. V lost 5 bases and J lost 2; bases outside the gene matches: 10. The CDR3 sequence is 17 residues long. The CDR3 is CASSGSRGRVTNEKLFF. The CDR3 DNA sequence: TGTGCCAGCAGCGGGTCCAGGGGGCGCGTTACTAATGAAAAACTGTTTTTT.

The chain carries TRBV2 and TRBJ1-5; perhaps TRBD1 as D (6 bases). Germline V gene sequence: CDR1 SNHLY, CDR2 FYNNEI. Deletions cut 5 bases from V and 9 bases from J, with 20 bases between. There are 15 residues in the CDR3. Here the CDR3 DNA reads TGTGCCAGCAGTACCGGGACATCCCAGGTAACGCCCCAGCATTTT. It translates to CASSTGTSQVTPQHF.

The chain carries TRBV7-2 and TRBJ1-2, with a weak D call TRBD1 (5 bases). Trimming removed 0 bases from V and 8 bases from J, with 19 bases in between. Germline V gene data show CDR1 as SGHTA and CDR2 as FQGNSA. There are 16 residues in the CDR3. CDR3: CASSLAGEVTPHGYTF. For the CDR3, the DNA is TGTGCCAGCAGCTTAGCGGGGGAGGTTACCCCCCACGGCTACACCTTC.

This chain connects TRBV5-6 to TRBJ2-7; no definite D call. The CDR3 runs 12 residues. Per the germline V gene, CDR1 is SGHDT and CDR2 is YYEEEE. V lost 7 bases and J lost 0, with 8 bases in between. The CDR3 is CASRGGSYEQYF. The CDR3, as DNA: TGTGCCAGCCGTGGCGGCTCCTACGAGCAGTACTTC.

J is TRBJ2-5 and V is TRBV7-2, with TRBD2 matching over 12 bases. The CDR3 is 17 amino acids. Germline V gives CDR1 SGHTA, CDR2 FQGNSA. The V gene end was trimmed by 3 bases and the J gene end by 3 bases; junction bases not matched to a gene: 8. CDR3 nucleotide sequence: TGTGCCAGCAGCTTCGCCCTACTAGCGGGAGGTGAAGAGACCCAGTACTTC. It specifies CASSFALLAGGEETQYF.